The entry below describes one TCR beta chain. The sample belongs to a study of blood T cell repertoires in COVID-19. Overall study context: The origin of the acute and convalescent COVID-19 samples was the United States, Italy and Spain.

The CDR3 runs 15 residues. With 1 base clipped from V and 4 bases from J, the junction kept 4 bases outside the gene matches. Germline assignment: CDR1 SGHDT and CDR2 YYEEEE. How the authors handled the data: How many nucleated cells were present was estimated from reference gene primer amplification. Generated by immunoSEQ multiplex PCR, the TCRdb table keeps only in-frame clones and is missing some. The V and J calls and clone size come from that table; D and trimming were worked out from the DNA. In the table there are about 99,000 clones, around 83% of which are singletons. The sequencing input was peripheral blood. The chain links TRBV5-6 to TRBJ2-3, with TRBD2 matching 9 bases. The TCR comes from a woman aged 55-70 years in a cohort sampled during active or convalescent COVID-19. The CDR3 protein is CASSLRGGAADTQYF. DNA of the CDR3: TGTGCCAGCAGCTTGCGCGGGGGGGCCGCAGATACGCAGTATTTT.